This T cell receptor (beta chain) was recorded in a study of T cells in localized non-small cell lung cancer (dated by TCRdb to the early 2020s). For the wider study: Comparing tumors with uninvolved tumor-adjacent lungs, the study looked at the T cell repertoires of about 240 patients with early-stage NSCLC. The mean age of the NSCLC patients was roughly 70 years, with 120 to 150 men and about a hundred women. The cohort comprised some 220 treatment-naïve NSCLC patients with resected, localized lung tumors. Overall results and qualifications from the work: Because of the exploratory design, TCR variables were selected using unadjusted p-values without false-discovery rate correction. Uninvolved tumor-adjacent lung showed the highest T cell clonality, higher than tumor, which suggests more focused antigenic responses in the adjacent lung. Because multi-region tumor sequencing was not done, intratumor heterogeneity could not be ruled out. A median of roughly 60 of the top 100 tumor clones were detected in paired uninvolved adjacent lung, and about 29 of these tumor clones were also found among the top 100 clones of the paired uninvolved adjacent lung. Higher blood T cell density associated with longer overall survival, while higher adjacent-lung clonality associated with shorter survival.

On this clone: It lacks a known antigen. No base-level quality is on record; no much larger clone is a single base apart.

The CDR3 measures 13 amino acids from cysteine to phenylalanine. Only the CDR3 region is kept as DNA, spanning 39 bases read in frame from base 1. The junction carries 8 bases between V and J, which are trimmed by 1 base and 5 bases respectively. The germline V gene yields SGHVS for CDR1 and FNYEAQ for CDR2. The immunoSEQ Assay was used to sequence TCR beta CDR3 regions from DNA. Per the original workflow: T cell density was computed as TCR beta template counts normalized to usable DNA estimated by amplifying housekeeping genes. Using the preseqR package, richness was estimated by extrapolating to 120,000 templates for tissue samples and 400,000 templates for PBMC samples. Clonality was defined by subtracting Pielou's evenness from one. To identify tissue-enriched TCRs, differential abundance testing was run on productive amino-acid clonotypes with a minimum total count of 5 and an alpha of 0.1. The Jaccard Index and the Morisita Overlap Index were used to measure repertoire overlap between compartments. GLIPH grouped TCR beta CDR3s together with public tetramer-defined viral CDR3s, and a viral motif had to include at least three viral sequences and also show V-gene enrichment. TCRdb carries this immuneACCESS record with in-frame sequences only. Its versions omit some clonotypes, under half of them owing to an unresolved V gene in the studies checked, with the rest unexplained. That table furnishes V, J and clone size, whereas the DNA furnished D and trimming. The sample contains about 21,000 clones, over 75% of them found a single time. Jointly, the top ten make up more than 25% of the sample.

At diagnosis, peripheral blood, uninvolved tumor-adjacent lung and tumor were collected and were preserved as a mix of fresh-frozen and FFPE material. For TCR repertoire profiling, the blood samples were analyzed as peripheral blood mononuclear cells. This chain joins TRBV7-6 to TRBJ1-1, with a weak D call of TRBD1 (5 bases match). The material sequenced was peripheral blood mononuclear cells, taken before any cancer treatment. The sequence derives from a male donor aged 60 or over with stage II lung adenocarcinoma. CDR3 protein: CASSLGKGTEAFF. The DNA sequence follows: TGTGCCAGCAGCTTAGGGAAGGGGACTGAAGCTTTCTTT.